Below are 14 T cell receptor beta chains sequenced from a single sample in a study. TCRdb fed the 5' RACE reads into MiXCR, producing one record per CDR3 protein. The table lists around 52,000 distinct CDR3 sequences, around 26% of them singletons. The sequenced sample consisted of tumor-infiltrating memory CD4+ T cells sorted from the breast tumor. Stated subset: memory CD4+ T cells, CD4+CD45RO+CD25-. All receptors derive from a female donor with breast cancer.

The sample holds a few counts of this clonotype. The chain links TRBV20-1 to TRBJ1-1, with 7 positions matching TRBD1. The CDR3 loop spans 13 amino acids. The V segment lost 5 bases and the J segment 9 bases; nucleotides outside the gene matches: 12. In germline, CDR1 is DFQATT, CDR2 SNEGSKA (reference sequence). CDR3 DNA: TGCAGTGCTGAAATCGACAGGGCGGGTAAAGCTTTCTTT. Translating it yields CSAEIDRAGKAFF.

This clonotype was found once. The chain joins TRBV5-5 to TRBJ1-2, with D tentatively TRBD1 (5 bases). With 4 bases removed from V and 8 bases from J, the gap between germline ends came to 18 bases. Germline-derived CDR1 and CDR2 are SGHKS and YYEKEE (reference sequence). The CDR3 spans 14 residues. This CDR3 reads CASSLMGLGLGYTF. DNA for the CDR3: TGTGCCAGCAGCCTGATGGGACTCGGATTGGGCTACACCTTC.

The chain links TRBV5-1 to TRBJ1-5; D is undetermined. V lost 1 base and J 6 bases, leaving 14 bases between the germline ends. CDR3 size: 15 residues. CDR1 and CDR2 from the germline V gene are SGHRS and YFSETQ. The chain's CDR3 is CASSLSPVGSQPQHF. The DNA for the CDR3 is TGCGCCAGCAGCTTGTCTCCGGTAGGCAGTCAGCCCCAGCATTTT.

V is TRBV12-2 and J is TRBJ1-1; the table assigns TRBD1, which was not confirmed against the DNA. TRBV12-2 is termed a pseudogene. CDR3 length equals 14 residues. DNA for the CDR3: TGTGCAAGTCGCTTAGTTCACAGGTCGTTTGAAGCTTTCTTT. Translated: CASRLVHRSFEAFF.

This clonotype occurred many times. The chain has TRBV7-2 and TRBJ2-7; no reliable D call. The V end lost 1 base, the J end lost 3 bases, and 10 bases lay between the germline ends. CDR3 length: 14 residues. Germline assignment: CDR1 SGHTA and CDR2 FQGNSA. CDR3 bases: TGTGCCAGCAGCTTAGGTCCGAATCGCTACGAGCAGTACTTC. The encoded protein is CASSLGPNRYEQYF. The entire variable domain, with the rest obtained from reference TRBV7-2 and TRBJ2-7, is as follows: GAGVSQSPSNKVTEKGKDVELRCDPISGHTALYWYRQSLGQGLEFLIYFQGNSAPDKSGLPSDRFSAERTGGSVSTLTIQRTQQEDSAVYLCASSLGPNRYEQYFGPGTRLTVT.

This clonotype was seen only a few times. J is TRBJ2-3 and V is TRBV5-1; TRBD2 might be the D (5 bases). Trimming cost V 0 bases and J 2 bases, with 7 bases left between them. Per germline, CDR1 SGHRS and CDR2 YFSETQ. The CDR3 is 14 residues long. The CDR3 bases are TGCGCCAGCAGCTTGGGAGGGTTCACAGATACGCAGTATTTT. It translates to CASSLGGFTDTQYF.

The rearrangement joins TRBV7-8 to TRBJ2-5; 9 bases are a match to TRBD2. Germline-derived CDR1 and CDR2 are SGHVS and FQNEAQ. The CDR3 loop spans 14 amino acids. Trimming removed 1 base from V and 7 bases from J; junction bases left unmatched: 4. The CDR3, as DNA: TGTGCCAGCAGCTTAGGACTAGCGGACGGGACCCAGTACTTC. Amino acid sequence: CASSLGLADGTQYF.

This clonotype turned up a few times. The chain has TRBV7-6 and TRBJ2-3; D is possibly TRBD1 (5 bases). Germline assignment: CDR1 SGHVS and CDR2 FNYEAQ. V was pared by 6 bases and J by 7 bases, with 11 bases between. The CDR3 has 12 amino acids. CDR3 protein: CASRDRGNTQYF. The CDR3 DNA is TGTGCCAGCAGGGATAGGGGTAATACGCAGTATTTT.

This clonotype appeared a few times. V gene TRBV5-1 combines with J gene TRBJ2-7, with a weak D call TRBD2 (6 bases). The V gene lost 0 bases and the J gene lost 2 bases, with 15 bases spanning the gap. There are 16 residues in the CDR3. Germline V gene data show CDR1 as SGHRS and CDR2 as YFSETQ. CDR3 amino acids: CASSLDGSRGPYEQYF. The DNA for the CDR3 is TGCGCCAGCAGCTTGGACGGGAGTAGGGGCCCCTACGAGCAGTACTTC.

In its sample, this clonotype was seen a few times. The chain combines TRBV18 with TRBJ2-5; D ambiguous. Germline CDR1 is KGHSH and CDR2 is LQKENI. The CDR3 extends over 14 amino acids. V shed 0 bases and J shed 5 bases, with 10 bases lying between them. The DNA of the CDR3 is TGTGCCAGCTCACCACCGGCCCCGCTGGAGACCCAGTACTTC. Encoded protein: CASSPPAPLETQYF.

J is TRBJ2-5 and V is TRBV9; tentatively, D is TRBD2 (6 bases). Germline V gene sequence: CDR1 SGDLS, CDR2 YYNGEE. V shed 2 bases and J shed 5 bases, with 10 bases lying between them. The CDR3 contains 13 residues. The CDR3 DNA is TGTGCCAGCAGCGTGAGGCTAGCGGAGACCCAGTACTTC. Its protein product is CASSVRLAETQYF.

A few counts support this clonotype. CDR3 bases: TGTGCCAGCAATGCCCGGGTGAGGGGCAACACTGAAGCTTTCTTT. Translation gives CASNARVRGNTEAFF. The chain recombines TRBV12-3 or TRBV12-4 with TRBJ1-1; D may be TRBD1 (5 bases). The CDR3 length is 15 residues. V was cut by 7 bases and J by 2 bases, with 17 bases left in between.

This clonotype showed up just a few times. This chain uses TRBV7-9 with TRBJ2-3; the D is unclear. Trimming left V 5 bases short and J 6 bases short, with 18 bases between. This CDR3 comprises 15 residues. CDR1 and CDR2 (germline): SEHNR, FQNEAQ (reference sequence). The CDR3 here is CASSLLGPNGDTQYF. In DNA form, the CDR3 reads TGTGCCAGCAGCCTACTGGGCCCAAACGGGGATACGCAGTATTTT.

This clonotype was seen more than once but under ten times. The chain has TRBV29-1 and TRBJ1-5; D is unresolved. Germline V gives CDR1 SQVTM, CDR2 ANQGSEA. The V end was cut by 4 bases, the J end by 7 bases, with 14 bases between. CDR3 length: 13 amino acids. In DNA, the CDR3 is TGCAGCGTTGGGTTGGCATTGGGGCAGCCCCAGCATTTT. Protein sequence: CSVGLALGQPQHF. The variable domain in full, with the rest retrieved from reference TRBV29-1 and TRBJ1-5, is SAVISQKPSRDICQRGTSLTIQCQVDSQVTMMFWYRQQPGQSLTLIATANQGSEATYESGFVIDKFPISRPNLTFSTLTVSNMSPEDSSIYLCSVGLALGQPQHFGDGTRLSIL.